What follows is one T cell receptor (beta chain) and its context. Its cognate antigen is unknown. From the reads, TCRdb called clonotypes with MiXCR, one entry per CDR3 protein. The table records a few hundred thousand distinct CDR3 sequences, just under 35% of them present only once. The sample is drawn from a study of T cell repertoires in cytomegalovirus infection. Germline trimming cut 4 bases from V and 4 bases from J; bases unmatched to any gene: 6. Germline lookup yields CDR1 ENHRY and CDR2 SYGVKD. The CDR3 is 14 amino acids. The chain recombines TRBV10-3 with TRBJ2-5, with 7 bases identical to TRBD2. The TCR comes from a human donor in good health (CMV status not recorded). Some clones in this sample may be carry-over from other donors' samples. The starting material was cultured PBMCs, obtained from culture after CMV antigen stimulation. The CDR3 region has the DNA TGTGCCATCAGTGTCCCGGGGAGGGTAGAGACCCAGTACTTC. The encoded protein is CAISVPGRVETQYF.